This T cell receptor (beta chain) stems from a study of shared clonotypes between healthy human individuals. Points on this clone: Antigen specificity is unknown.

Genomic DNA of every subset was divided equally among multiple immunoSEQ plates. Here immunoSEQ multiplex PCR was the method, and the copy in TCRdb shows in-frame clones only, minus some. The sample lists fewer than 1.6 million clones; 98% were seen once. Study-level findings and limits: Represented diversity (both genetic and exposure-history) was limited by the small number of donors.

Per the germline V gene, CDR1 is SGHRS and CDR2 is YFSETQ. The length of the CDR3 is 16 residues. V was pared by 7 bases and J by 2 bases, with 10 bases of the junction left unmatched. The chain links TRBV5-1 to TRBJ2-5, with 11 nucleotides matching TRBD2. The TCR comes from a man in his thirties or forties in good health. Source material: naive CD4+ T cells sorted from blood. Subset reported: CD45RA+ positively selected. Written as DNA, the CDR3 is TGCGCCAGCTCGGCCCTACTAGCGGGAGATCAAGAGACCCAGTACTTC. This codes for CASSALLAGDQETQYF.